These 27 T cell receptor beta chains were sequenced from one sample in a study of shared clonotypes between healthy human individuals (dated by TCRdb to 2019 to 2021). Preparation of the library involved the immunoSEQ multiplex PCR assay. In its TCRdb copy, this immuneACCESS table keeps in-frame sequences only and misses some clones. Where compared with another copy, unresolved V genes explain less than half of these, and the others have no known cause. This sample comprises roughly 2,300,000 clones, about 90% of them detected only once. The top ten hold about 0.36% of the sample. Source material: naive CD4+ T cells from PBMCs. The cell subset or site tag for this specimen amounts to: CD45RA+ positively selected. Receptors originate from a man between 18 and 35 years old in good health. Some clones in this sample may be carry-over from other donors' samples.

This chain connects TRBV7-2 to TRBJ1-1, with D perhaps matching TRBD1 (5 bases). Germline assignment: CDR1 SGHTA and CDR2 FQGNSA. V lost 1 base and J 5 bases, leaving 20 bases between the germline ends. There are 17 residues in the CDR3. The CDR3 coding sequence is TGTGCCAGCAGCTTAGGAAAGGGGTGGGGGATGGGAACTGAAGCTTTCTTT. This codes for CASSLGKGWGMGTEAFF.

In regard to this clone: Other DNA sequences within the sample encode an identical CDR3. This chain joins TRBV11-2 and TRBJ2-7, with unresolved D. The germline CDR1 and CDR2 sequences are SGHAT and FQNNGV. The V end was cut by 5 bases, the J end by 0 bases, with 5 bases between. CDR3 length: 12 amino acids. CDR3 DNA sequence: TGTGCCAGCAGCCCCAGCTCCTACGAGCAGTACTTC. It codes for CASSPSSYEQYF. The complete variable domain, with remaining parts taken from reference TRBV11-2 and TRBJ2-7, reads EAGVAQSPRYKIIEKRQSVAFWCNPISGHATLYWYQQILGQGPKLLIQFQNNGVVDDSQLPKDRFSAERLKGVDSTLKIQPAKLEDSAVYLCASSPSSYEQYFGPGTRLTVT.

The rearrangement links TRBV7-9 to TRBJ1-2; maybe TRBD1 (5 bases). V was pared by 6 bases and J by 8 bases, with 13 bases between. Germline CDR1 reads SEHNR; CDR2 reads FQNEAQ (reference sequence). The CDR3 is made up of 12 amino acids. DNA of the CDR3: TGTGCCAGCAGTCCGACGCAGGGCGGCTACACCTTC. It translates to CASSPTQGGYTF.

The V and J genes are TRBV28 and TRBJ2-4; 9 positions match TRBD1. There are 12 residues in the CDR3. With 8 bases clipped from V and 4 bases from J, the junction kept 0 bases outside the gene matches. The germline CDR1 and CDR2 sequences are MDHEN and SYDVKM. As DNA, the CDR3 is TGTGCCAGCGGGACAGGGAAAAACATTCAGTACTTC. It is translated as CASGTGKNIQYF.

CDR3 nucleotide sequence: TGTGCCAGCTCACCCGGACTAGCGGGAGGGCCGACCACTCACGAGCAGTACTTC. Translation gives CASSPGLAGGPTTHEQYF. The chain links TRBV18 to TRBJ2-7; 15 nucleotides match TRBD2. There are 18 residues in the CDR3. Germline V gives CDR1 KGHSH, CDR2 LQKENI. V lost 3 bases and J lost 5; bases outside the gene matches: 11.

Points on this clone: Other nucleotide sequences in the sample specify the same CDR3. The chain joins TRBV5-1 to TRBJ2-1; no clear D gene. The CDR3 covers 14 residues. V gave up 0 bases and J gave up 3 bases, with 7 bases separating them. The germline V gene encodes CDR1 SGHRS and CDR2 YFSETQ. CDR3 protein: CASSLVLGYNEQFF. As DNA, the CDR3 is TGCGCCAGCAGCTTGGTCCTGGGCTACAATGAGCAGTTCTTC.

This sequence joins TRBV5-4 and TRBJ2-5; D unclear. With 0 bases removed from V and 3 bases from J, the gap between germline ends came to 9 bases. The germline CDR1 and CDR2 sequences are SGHNT and YYREEE (reference sequence). The CDR3 length is 14 residues. The CDR3 spells CASSLGQNKETQYF. CDR3 nucleotide sequence: TGTGCCAGCAGCTTGGGGCAGAACAAAGAGACCCAGTACTTC.

In regard to this clone: Without the conserved terminal phenylalanine or tryptophan, this CDR3 likely stems from a read error. The limits of the CDR3 on the DNA are not certain, so only TCRdb's listed CDR3 is given. The chain carries TRBV5-4 and TRBJ2-7; the D call in the table, TRBD2, was not verified against the DNA. Termini included, the CDR3 measures 14 amino acids. Germline V CDR1 and CDR2: SGHNT, YYREEE (reference sequence). CDR3 sequence reads: CASSLATLEAGAVL.

This chain connects TRBV7-2 to TRBJ1-5; D perhaps matches TRBD1 (6 bases). The CDR3 sequence is 16 residues long. The germline gives CDR1 SGHTA, CDR2 FQGNSA. Trimming removed 1 base at V and 6 bases at J, with 16 bases between. This CDR3 reads CASSLEARGGGQPQHF. Written as DNA, the CDR3 is TGTGCCAGCAGCTTAGAGGCCCGGGGAGGGGGTCAGCCCCAGCATTTT.

The chain recombines TRBV28 with TRBJ2-7; D gene uncertain. The CDR3 contains 11 residues. Germline V gives CDR1 MDHEN, CDR2 SYDVKM. V was cut by 2 bases and J by 7 bases, with 6 bases left in between. This CDR3 is CASSLKGEQYF. In DNA form, the CDR3 reads TGTGCCAGCAGTTTAAAGGGAGAGCAGTACTTC.

The J gene is TRBJ2-5, the V gene TRBV7-2; D assignment may be TRBD1 or TRBD2 (5 bases each). V shed 5 bases and J shed 4 bases, with 14 bases lying between them. This CDR3 is 14 amino acids long. Germline CDR1 SGHTA, CDR2 FQGNSA. The CDR3 reads CASSPNRDRETQYF. CDR3 sequence (DNA): TGTGCCAGCAGCCCAAACCGGGACCGAGAGACCCAGTACTTC.

V usage is TRBV11-3 and J usage is TRBJ2-7, with 10 positions matching TRBD2. From germline, CDR1 is SGHNT and CDR2 YENEEA. V lost 5 bases, J lost 2 bases, and 3 bases stayed unmatched. This CDR3 contains 14 residues. CDR3 DNA sequence: TGTGCCAGCAGCACTAGCGGGGAACCCTACGAGCAGTACTTC. Translated: CASSTSGEPYEQYF.

As DNA, the CDR3 is TGTGCCAGCAGCTTTCGGGGGACAGTTAACACCTTC. Its protein product is CASSFRGTVNTF. The chain combines TRBV11-2 with TRBJ1-2, with 7 bases that match TRBD1. J lost 12 bases, V lost 3 bases, and 7 bases had no gene match. Germline values: CDR1 SGHAT, CDR2 FQNNGV. The CDR3 is 12 amino acids.

The chain employs TRBV4-1 and TRBJ2-7, with 8 positions matching TRBD2. The V and J ends lost 4 bases and 0 bases, in that order; junction bases with no gene match: 8. Germline V gives CDR1 MGHRA, CDR2 YSYEKL. CDR3 length: 16 residues. The CDR3 here is CASSPRGGLSSYEQYF. The CDR3 region has the DNA TGCGCCAGCAGCCCCCGCGGGGGGCTGAGCTCCTACGAGCAGTACTTC.

The V gene is TRBV5-4, the J gene TRBJ1-2, with D uncertain. The CDR3 has 13 amino acids. Trimming left V 4 bases short and J 5 bases short, with 12 bases between. CDR1 is SGHNT, CDR2 YYREEE, per germline (reference sequence). The chain's CDR3 is CASSGSLIYGYTF. CDR3 DNA: TGTGCCAGCAGCGGTAGTCTTATTTATGGCTACACCTTC.

Points on this clone: The identical CDR3 is also encoded by other nucleotide sequences in the sample. V is TRBV5-1 and J is TRBJ2-1; 11 nucleotides agree with TRBD2. CDR1 and CDR2 from the germline V gene are SGHRS and YFSETQ. V shed 4 bases and J 5 bases; nucleotides not matched to a gene: 5. The CDR3 is 15 amino acids. As DNA, the CDR3 is TGCGCCAGCAGCCCCGGGACTAGCGGTAACAATGAGCAGTTCTTC. This encodes CASSPGTSGNNEQFF. Together with reference TRBV5-1 and TRBJ2-1, the CDR3 gives the full variable domain: KAGVTQTPRYLIKTRGQQVTLSCSPISGHRSVSWYQQTPGQGLQFLFEYFSETQRNKGNFPGRFSGRQFSNSRSEMNVSTLELGDSALYLCASSPGTSGNNEQFFGPGTRLTVL.

The rearrangement links TRBV19 to TRBJ2-7; D is perhaps TRBD1 or TRBD2 (5 bases each). The V end was cut by 1 base, the J end by 3 bases, with 10 bases between. CDR3 length: 14 residues. CDR1 and CDR2 (germline): LNHDA, SQIVND (reference sequence). The CDR3 coding sequence is TGTGCCAGTAGTATAGGGGGAGACAGCTACGAGCAGTACTTC. It encodes CASSIGGDSYEQYF.

Turning to this clone: One end of the junction varies from germline; a read error may be responsible. The chain uses TRBV19 and TRBJ2-1; 7 bases agree with TRBD1. The CDR3 runs to 17 residues. Germline CDR1 LNHDA, CDR2 SQIVND (reference sequence). As DNA, the CDR3 is TGTGCCAGTAGTATTACGTGGCGAACAGGGGAATACAATGAACAGTTCTTC. Encoded protein: CASSITWRTGEYNEQFF. Using reference TRBV19 and TRBJ2-1 for the parts outside the CDR3, the full variable domain is DGGITQSPKYLFRKEGQNVTLSCEQNLNHDAMYWYRQDPGQGLRLIYYSQIVNDFQKGDIAEGYSVSREKKESFPLTVTSAQKNPTAFYLCASSITWRTGEYNEQFFGPGTRLTVL.

J is TRBJ2-2 and V is TRBV5-1; the D gene is possibly TRBD1 (5 bases). V was cut by 4 bases and J by 7 bases, with 8 bases left in between. The CDR3 runs to 12 residues. CDR1 and CDR2 from the germline V gene are SGHRS and YFSETQ. The CDR3 DNA is TGCGCCAGCAGCCCAGGGTACGGGGAGCTGTTTTTT. It is translated as CASSPGYGELFF.

This clone was detected only once. V gene TRBV30 combines with J gene TRBJ1-6, with TRBD1 as a possible D gene (6 bases). CDR1 is GTSNPN, CDR2 SVGIG, per germline (reference sequence). V was pared by 5 bases and J by 7 bases, with 12 bases between. This CDR3 is 13 amino acids long. This chain's CDR3 is CAWATQGNSPLHF. The CDR3 nucleotides read TGTGCCTGGGCGACCCAGGGGAATTCACCCCTCCACTTT.

The chain employs TRBV4-3 and TRBJ2-2; the D is unclear. From germline, CDR1 is LGHNA and CDR2 YSLEER. The CDR3 sequence is 14 residues long. V was clipped by 6 bases and J by 3 bases, with 11 bases between them. The CDR3 loop is CASRVVSHTGELFF. Written as DNA, the CDR3 is TGCGCCAGCAGAGTAGTCTCCCACACCGGGGAGCTGTTTTTT.

The chain is built from TRBV18 and TRBJ1-1; perhaps TRBD1 as D (5 bases). V lost 5 bases and J lost 0, with 13 bases in between. The CDR3 runs to 15 residues. Looked up from germline, CDR1 is KGHSH and CDR2 is LQKENI. In DNA, the CDR3 is TGTGCCAGCTCAACCGACAGCACCATGAACACTGAAGCTTTCTTT. This translates into CASSTDSTMNTEAFF.

This sequence joins TRBV19 and TRBJ2-7; possibly TRBD1 for D (5 bases). Trimming pared 6 bases from V and 0 bases from J, leaving 12 bases between. The germline V gene has CDR1 LNHDA and CDR2 SQIVND (reference sequence). The CDR3 length is 14 residues. The CDR3 bases are TGTGCCAGTAGCCTTTCCACAGGCTCCTACGAGCAGTACTTC. It specifies CASSLSTGSYEQYF.

V is TRBV18 and J is TRBJ1-2; no reliable D call. The CDR3 is 15 amino acids. Germline CDR1 KGHSH, CDR2 LQKENI. V lost 0 bases and J lost 4, with 12 bases in between. As DNA, the CDR3 is TGTGCCAGCTCACCACCGGGCAACAGACCCTATGGCTACACCTTC. Translating gives CASSPPGNRPYGYTF. Full variable domain (missing parts from reference TRBV18 and TRBJ1-2): NAGVMQNPRHLVRRRGQEARLRCSPMKGHSHVYWYRQLPEEGLKFMVYLQKENIIDESGMPKERFSAEFPKEGPSILRIQQVVRGDSAAYFCASSPPGNRPYGYTFGSGTRLTVV.

This clone is a singleton in its sample. The chain recombines TRBV5-8 with TRBJ2-3, with D tentatively TRBD2 (6 bases). Trimming shortened V by 7 bases and J by 6 bases, and 24 bases separated the two germline ends. The length of the CDR3 is 16 residues. Germline V gene data show CDR1 as SGHTS and CDR2 as YDEGEE. The CDR3 DNA follows: TGTGCCAGCGGTTCACCCAGCGGACTACTAGCTGATACGCAGTATTTT. The encoded protein is CASGSPSGLLADTQYF.

This sequence joins TRBV11-2 and TRBJ2-2; TRBD1 aligns across 7 bases. V dropped 5 bases and J dropped 6; count of bases not matched to a gene: 12. The CDR3 contains 16 residues. Germline CDR1 SGHAT, CDR2 FQNNGV. This chain's CDR3 is CASSLGRGHGSGELFF. CDR3 nucleotide sequence: TGTGCCAGCAGCCTTGGTAGGGGGCACGGATCCGGGGAGCTGTTTTTT.

The rearrangement joins TRBV7-9 to TRBJ1-4; no firm D call. Germline V CDR1 and CDR2: SEHNR, FQNEAQ (reference sequence). Trimming cost V 3 bases and J 4 bases, with 12 bases left between them. This CDR3 region has 15 residues. The CDR3 is CASSFFPGHNEKLFF. As DNA, the CDR3 is TGTGCCAGCAGCTTCTTTCCAGGCCATAATGAAAAACTGTTTTTT.